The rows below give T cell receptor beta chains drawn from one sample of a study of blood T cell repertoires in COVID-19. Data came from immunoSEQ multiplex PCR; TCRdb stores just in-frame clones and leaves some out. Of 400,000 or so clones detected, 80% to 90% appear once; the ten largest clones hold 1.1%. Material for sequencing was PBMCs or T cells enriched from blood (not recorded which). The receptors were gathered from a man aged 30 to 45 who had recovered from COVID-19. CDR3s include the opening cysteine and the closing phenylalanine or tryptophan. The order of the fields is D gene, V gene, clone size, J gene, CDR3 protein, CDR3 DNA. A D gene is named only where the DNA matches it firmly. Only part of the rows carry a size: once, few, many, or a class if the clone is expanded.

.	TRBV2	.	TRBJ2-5	CASSGDFWGGETQYF	TGTGCCAGCAGTGGGGACTTCTGGGGTGGGGAGACCCAGTACTTC
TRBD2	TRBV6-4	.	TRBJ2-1	CASSDPGLASNEQFF	TGTGCCAGCAGTGACCCGGGACTAGCAAGCAATGAGCAGTTCTTC
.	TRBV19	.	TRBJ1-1	CASSIVTGWGTEAFF	TGTGCCAGTAGTATAGTAACAGGATGGGGCACTGAAGCTTTCTTT
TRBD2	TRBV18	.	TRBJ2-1	CASSPPMGGNNEQFF	TGTGCCAGCTCACCCCCCATGGGGGGGAACAATGAGCAGTTCTTC
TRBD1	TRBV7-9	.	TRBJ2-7	CASSSSTGSYEQYF	TGTGCCAGCAGCTCGTCGACAGGGTCCTACGAGCAGTACTTC
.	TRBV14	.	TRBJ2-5	CASSQGMATQYF	TGTGCCAGCAGCCAAGGCATGGCGACCCAGTACTTC
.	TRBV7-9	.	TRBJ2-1	CASSFSSLMRIPYNEQFF	TGTGCCAGCAGCTTTTCGTCTTTAATGCGGATCCCCTACAATGAGCAGTTCTTC
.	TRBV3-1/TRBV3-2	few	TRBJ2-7	CASSQYDEQYF	TGTGCCAGCAGCCAATATGACGAGCAGTACTTC
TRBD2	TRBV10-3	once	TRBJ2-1	CAISGTSGSNEQFF	TGTGCCATCAGCGGGACTAGCGGTTCCAATGAGCAGTTCTTC
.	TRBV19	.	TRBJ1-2	CASSQQGGYTF	TGTGCCAGTAGTCAGCAGGGGGGCTACACCTTC
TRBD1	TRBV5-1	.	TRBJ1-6	CASSQDRLNSPLHF	TGCGCCAGCAGCCAGGACAGGCTTAATTCACCCCTCCACTTT
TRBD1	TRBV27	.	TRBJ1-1	CASSLRWAGQGALGTEAFF	TGTGCCAGCAGTTTGCGCTGGGCTGGACAGGGGGCGCTGGGGACTGAAGCTTTCTTT